This T cell receptor beta chain derives from a study of blood T cells in healthy people across ages. The study, taken as a whole, reports: Older age went with lower TCR beta diversity per million T cells, in a roughly linear way.

The second PCR ran about 6 to 11 cycles with a sample-barcoded 5' primer and J-beta primers. TCRdb fed the 5' RACE reads into MiXCR, producing one record per CDR3 protein. The top ten clones hold roughly 8.2% of a sample with about 1.7 million distinct CDR3 sequences, roughly 27% of them seen once. V dropped 6 bases and J dropped 0 bases, with 11 bases sitting between them. This CDR3 has 14 residues. Germline-derived CDR1 and CDR2 are SGHVS and FQNEAQ. As for this clonotype: No antigen is known for it.

The chain is built from TRBV7-8 and TRBJ1-1; D ambiguous. This receptor was identified in a woman under 40 in good health. What was sequenced was blood. The CDR3 region has the DNA TGTGCCAGCAGAACGGGGATCATGAACACTGAAGCTTTCTTT. The encoded protein is CASRTGIMNTEAFF.